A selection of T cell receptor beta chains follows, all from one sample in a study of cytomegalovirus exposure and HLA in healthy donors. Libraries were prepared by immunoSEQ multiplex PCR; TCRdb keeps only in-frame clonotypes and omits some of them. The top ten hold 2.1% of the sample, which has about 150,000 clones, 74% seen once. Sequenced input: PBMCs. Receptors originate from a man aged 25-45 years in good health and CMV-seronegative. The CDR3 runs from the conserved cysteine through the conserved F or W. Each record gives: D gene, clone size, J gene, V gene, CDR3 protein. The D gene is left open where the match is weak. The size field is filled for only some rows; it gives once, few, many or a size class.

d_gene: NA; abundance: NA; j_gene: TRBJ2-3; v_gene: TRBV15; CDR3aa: CATSREIGRAADTQYF
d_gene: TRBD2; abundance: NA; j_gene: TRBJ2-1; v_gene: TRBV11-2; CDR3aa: CASSLDYSGGYNEQFF
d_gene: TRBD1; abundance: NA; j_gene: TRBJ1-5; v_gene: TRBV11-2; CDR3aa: CASSLDLTDREEQPQHF
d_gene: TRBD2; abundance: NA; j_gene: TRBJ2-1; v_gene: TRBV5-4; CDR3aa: CASSNQRGEHIQEDDEQFF
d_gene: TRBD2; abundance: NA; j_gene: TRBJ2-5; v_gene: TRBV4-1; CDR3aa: CASSQVPAGVQETQYF
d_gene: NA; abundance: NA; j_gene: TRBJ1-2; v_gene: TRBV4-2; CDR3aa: CASSQDMTSTYYGYTF
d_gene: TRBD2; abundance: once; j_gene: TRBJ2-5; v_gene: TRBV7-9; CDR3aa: CASSPRLAGEETQYF
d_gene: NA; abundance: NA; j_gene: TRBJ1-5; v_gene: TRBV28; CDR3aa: CASSSGVGNQPQHF
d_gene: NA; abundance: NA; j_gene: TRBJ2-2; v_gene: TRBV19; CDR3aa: CASRPQAGNTGELFF
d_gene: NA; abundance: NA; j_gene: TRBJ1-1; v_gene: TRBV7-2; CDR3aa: CASSLAQGHEAFF
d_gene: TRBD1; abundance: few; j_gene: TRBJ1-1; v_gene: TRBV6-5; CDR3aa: CASSYSTGVLNTEAFF
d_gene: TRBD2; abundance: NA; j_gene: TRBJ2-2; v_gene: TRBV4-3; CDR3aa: CASSQRTSGGAGELFF
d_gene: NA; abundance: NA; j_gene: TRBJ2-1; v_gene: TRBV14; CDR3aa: CASSQNRVSSYNEQFF
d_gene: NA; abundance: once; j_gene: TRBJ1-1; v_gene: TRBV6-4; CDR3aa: CASRVQVMNTEAFF
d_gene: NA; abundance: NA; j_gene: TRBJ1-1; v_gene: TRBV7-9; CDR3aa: CASSWVGDTEAFF
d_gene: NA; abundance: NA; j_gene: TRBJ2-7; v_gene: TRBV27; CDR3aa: CASSSTYEQYF
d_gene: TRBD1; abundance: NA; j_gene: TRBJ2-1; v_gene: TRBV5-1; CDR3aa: CASSLETGAGNEQFF
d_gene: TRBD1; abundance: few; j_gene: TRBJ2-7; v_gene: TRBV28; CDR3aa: CASSWGQNSYEQYF
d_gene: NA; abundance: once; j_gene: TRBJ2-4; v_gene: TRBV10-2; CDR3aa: CASSTAGKAKNIQYF
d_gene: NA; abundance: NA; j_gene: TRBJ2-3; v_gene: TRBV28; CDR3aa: CASSSRVSDTQYF
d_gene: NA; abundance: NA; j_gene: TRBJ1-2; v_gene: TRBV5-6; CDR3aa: CASSSGISYGYTF
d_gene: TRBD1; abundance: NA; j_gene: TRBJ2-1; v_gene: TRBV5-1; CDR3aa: CASSLAGGNEQFF
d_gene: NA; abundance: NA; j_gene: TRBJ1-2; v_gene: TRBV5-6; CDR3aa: CASSLARNYGYTF
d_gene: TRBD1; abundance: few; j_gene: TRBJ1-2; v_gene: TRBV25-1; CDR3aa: CASSEYKGAEYGYTF
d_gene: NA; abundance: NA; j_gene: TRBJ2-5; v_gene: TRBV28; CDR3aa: CASNLSAGTETQYF
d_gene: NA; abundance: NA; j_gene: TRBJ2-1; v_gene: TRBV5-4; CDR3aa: CASSTGSSSYNEQFF
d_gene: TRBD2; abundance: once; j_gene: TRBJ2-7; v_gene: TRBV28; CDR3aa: CASSLGGGSYEQYF
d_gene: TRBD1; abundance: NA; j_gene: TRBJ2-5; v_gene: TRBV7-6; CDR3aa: CASSLGTGGRETQYF
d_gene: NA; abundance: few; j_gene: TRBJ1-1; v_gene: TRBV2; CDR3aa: CASRRANTEAFF
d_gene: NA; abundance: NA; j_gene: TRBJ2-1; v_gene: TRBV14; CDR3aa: CASSQDSYNEQFF
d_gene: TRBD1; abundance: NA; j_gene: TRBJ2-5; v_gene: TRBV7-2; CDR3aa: CASSQGATGGVETQYF
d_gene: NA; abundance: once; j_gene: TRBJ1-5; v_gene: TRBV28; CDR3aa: CASSTGQGDFQPQHF
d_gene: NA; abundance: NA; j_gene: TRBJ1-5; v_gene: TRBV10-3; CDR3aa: CAISEGSSSNQPQHF
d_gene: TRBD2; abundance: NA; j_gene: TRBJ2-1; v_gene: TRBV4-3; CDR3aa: CASSHESSSGGAKEQFF
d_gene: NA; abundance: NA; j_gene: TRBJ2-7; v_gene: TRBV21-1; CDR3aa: CASSKGRRGAYEQYF
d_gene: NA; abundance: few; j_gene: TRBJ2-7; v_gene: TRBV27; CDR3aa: CASSYQRDYEQYF
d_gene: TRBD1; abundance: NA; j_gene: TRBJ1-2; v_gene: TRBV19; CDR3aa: CASTLWDSYGYTF
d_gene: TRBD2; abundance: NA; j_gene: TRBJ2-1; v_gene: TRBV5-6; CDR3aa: CASSPVAGGASLEQFF
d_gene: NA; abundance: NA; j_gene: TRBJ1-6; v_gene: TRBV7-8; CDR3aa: CASSPRNRAQFTGPNSPLHF
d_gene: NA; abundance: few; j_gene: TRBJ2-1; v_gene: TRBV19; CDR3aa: CASKLGAEQFF
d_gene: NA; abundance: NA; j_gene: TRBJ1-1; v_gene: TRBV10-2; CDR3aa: CASSESVGGSEAFF
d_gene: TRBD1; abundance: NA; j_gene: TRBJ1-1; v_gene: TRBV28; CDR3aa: CASSKDRPNTEAFF
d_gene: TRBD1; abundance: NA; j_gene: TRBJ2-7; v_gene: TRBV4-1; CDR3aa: CASSQVQGAYDQYF
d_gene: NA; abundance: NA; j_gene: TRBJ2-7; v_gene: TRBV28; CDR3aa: CASGQPYEQYF
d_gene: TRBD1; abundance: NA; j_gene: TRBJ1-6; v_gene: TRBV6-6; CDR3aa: CASSHTGGESPLHF
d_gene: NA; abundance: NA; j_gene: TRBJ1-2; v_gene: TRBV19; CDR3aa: CASQQGTYGYTF
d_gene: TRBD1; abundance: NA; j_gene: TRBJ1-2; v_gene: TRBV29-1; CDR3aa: CSVSGTDGYGYTF
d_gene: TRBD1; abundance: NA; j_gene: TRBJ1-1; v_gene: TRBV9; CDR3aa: CASRPTTGGKTEAFF
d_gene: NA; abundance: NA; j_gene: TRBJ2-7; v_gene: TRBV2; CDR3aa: CASRRTENYEQYF
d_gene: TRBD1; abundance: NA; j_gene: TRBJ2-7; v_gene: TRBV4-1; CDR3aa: CASSQDGTGSYEQYF
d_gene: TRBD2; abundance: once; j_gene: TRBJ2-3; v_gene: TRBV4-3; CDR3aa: CASSQVPGGRDEDTQYF
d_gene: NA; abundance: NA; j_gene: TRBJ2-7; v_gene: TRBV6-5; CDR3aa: CASRGDRPHNKGQYF
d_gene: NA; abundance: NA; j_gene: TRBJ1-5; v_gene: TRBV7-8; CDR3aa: CASSLEQGSQPQHF
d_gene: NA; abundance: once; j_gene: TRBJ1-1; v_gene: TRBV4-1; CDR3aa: CASSQETGVNPEAFF
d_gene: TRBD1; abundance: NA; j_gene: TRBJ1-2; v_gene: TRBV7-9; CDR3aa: CASSIDRGDGYTF
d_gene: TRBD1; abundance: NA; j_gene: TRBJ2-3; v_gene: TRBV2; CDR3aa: CASSEGQGARDTQYF
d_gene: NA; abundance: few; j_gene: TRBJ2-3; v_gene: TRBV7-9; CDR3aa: CASSSEYREPDTQYF
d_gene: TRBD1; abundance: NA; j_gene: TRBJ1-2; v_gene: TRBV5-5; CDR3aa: CASSLAVGQGAGGYTF
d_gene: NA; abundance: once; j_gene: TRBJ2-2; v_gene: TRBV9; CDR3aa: CASSVRHGGNTGELFF